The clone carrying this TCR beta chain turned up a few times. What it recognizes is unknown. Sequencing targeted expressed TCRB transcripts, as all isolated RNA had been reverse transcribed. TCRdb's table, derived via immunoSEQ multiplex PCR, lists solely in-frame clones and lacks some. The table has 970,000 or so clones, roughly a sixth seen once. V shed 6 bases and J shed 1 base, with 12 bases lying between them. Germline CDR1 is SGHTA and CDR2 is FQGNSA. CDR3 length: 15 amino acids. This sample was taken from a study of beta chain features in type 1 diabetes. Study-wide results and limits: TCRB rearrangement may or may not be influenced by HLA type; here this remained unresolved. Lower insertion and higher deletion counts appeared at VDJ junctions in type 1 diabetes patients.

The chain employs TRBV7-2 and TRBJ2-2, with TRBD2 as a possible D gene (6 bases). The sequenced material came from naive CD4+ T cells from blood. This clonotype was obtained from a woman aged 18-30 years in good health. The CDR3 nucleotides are TGTGCCAGCAGATACGGGACTTTGAACACCGGGGAGCTGTTTTTT. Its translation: CASRYGTLNTGELFF.